A single sample gave rise to the 8 T cell receptor beta chains below, sequenced in a study of blood T cell repertoires in COVID-19. TCRdb's copy holds only in-frame clones and misses some; the assay was immunoSEQ multiplex PCR. The table lists some 150,000 clones, approximately 80% of them singletons. Sequenced: peripheral blood. The origin of the receptors is a human donor in a cohort sampled during active COVID-19.

J is TRBJ2-5 and V is TRBV13, with D perhaps matching TRBD2 (5 bases). CDR3 length: 12 residues. The germline gives CDR1 PRHDT, CDR2 FYEKMQ (reference sequence). Trimming removed 6 bases from V and 5 bases from J, with 10 bases in between. DNA for the CDR3: TGTGCCAGCAGTTATAGCGTGGAGACCCAGTACTTC. Translation: CASSYSVETQYF.

This clone was seen a single time. The genes are TRBV30 and TRBJ2-3; weak D call: TRBD2 (5 bases). Trimming removed 3 bases at V and 2 bases at J, with 12 bases between. Per germline, CDR1 GTSNPN and CDR2 SVGIG (reference sequence). The CDR3 length is 14 residues. The DNA for the CDR3 is TGTGCCTGGAGGGGCGGACTGATCACAGATACGCAGTATTTT. This translates into CAWRGGLITDTQYF.

This clone occurred once. The J gene is TRBJ1-2, the V gene TRBV3-1 (or the pseudogene TRBV3-2), with D possibly being TRBD1 (6 bases). CDR1 and CDR2 from the germline V gene are LGHDT and YNNKEL (reference sequence). Trimming removed 0 bases from V and 4 bases from J, with 9 bases in between. CDR3 length: 14 amino acids. CDR3 loop: CASSQEGGVYGYTF. In DNA form, the CDR3 reads TGTGCCAGCAGCCAAGAAGGGGGGGTCTATGGCTACACCTTC.

V and J are TRBV29-1 and TRBJ1-1, with a tentative D call TRBD1 (6 bases). The CDR3 is 15 amino acids. V gave up 5 bases and J gave up 0 bases, with 16 bases separating them. Germline V gene lookup returns CDR1 SQVTM and CDR2 ANQGSEA. The CDR3 spells CSVRGQRLLNTEAFF. The DNA for the CDR3 is TGCAGCGTTCGTGGACAGAGACTCTTGAACACTGAAGCTTTCTTT.

The J gene is TRBJ2-7, the V gene TRBV6-5; D perhaps matches TRBD1 (6 bases). The V gene's germline CDR1 is MNHEY and CDR2 SVGAGI. V was shortened by 6 bases and J by 6 bases, with 12 bases between the two germline ends. The CDR3 runs 12 residues. CDR3 nucleotide sequence: TGTGCCAGCAGCCTACAGGGAGTCGAGCAGTACTTC. Translation: CASSLQGVEQYF.

The chain links TRBV5-1 to TRBJ2-6; D gene unclear. Germline V lookup: CDR1 SGHRS, CDR2 YFSETQ. CDR3 size: 14 residues. Trimming removed 1 base at V and 4 bases at J, with 6 bases between. The CDR3 loop is CASSLSVGANVLTF. DNA of the CDR3: TGCGCCAGCAGCTTGTCCGTGGGGGCCAACGTCCTGACTTTC.

The chain joins TRBV6-6 to TRBJ1-2, with 7 nucleotides matching TRBD1. The ends lost 7 bases at V and 8 bases at J; junction bases unmatched: 4. CDR3 length: 11 amino acids. Germline values: CDR1 MNHNY, CDR2 SVGAGI (reference sequence). CDR3 in DNA: TGTGCCAGCACCCAGGGGGGCGGCTACACCTTC. Its protein product is CASTQGGGYTF.

The J gene is TRBJ2-7, the V gene TRBV7-9; 8 bases match TRBD1. This CDR3 spans 14 amino acids. Trimming removed 5 bases from V and 2 bases from J; junction bases left unmatched: 5. From germline, CDR1 is SEHNR and CDR2 FQNEAQ (reference sequence). The CDR3 sequence: CASSPWDRPYEQYF. The CDR3 DNA follows: TGTGCCAGCAGCCCCTGGGACAGGCCCTACGAGCAGTACTTC. Drawing the rest from reference TRBV7-9 and TRBJ2-7, the complete variable domain is DTGVSQNPRHKITKRGQNVTFRCDPISEHNRLYWYRQTLGQGPEFLTYFQNEAQLEKSRLLSDRFSAERPKGSFSTLEIQRTEQGDSAMYLCASSPWDRPYEQYFGPGTRLTVT.